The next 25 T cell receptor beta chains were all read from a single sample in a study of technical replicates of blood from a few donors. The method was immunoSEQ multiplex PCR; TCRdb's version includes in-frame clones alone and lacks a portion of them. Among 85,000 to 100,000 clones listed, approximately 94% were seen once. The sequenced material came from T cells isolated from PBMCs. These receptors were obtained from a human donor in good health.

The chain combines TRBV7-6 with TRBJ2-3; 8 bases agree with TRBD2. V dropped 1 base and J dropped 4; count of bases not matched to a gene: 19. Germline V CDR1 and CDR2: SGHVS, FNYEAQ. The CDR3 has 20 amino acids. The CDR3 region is CASSLGPLYRGIAGSDTQYF. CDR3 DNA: TGTGCCAGCAGCTTAGGTCCCCTTTATAGGGGAATAGCGGGGTCAGATACGCAGTATTTT.

The CDR3, as DNA: TGCGCCAGCAGCCAAGATATACTAGCGGTATCATACGAGCAGTACTTC. It yields the protein CASSQDILAVSYEQYF. This chain connects TRBV4-1 to TRBJ2-7, with 8 bases that match TRBD2. CDR1 MGHRA and CDR2 YSYEKL come from the germline V gene. The CDR3 consists of 16 residues. J lost 4 bases, V lost 0 bases, and 8 bases had no gene match.

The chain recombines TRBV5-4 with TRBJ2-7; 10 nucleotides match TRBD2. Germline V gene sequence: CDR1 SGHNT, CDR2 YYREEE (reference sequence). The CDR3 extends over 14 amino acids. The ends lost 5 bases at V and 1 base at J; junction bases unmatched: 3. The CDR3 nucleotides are TGTGCCAGCAGGAAAGCGGGGGGGTCCTACGAGCAGTACTTC. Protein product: CASRKAGGSYEQYF.

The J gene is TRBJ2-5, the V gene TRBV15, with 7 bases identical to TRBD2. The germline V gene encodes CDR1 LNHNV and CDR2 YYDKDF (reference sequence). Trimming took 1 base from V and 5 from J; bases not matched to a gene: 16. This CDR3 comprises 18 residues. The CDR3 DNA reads TGTGCCACCAGCAGAGGGGGATTCGGAGGGAGGGCCGATGAGACCCAGTACTTC. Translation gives CATSRGGFGGRADETQYF. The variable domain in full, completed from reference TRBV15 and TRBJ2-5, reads DAMVIQNPRYQVTQFGKPVTLSCSQTLNHNVMYWYQQKSSQAPKLLFHYYDKDFNNEADTPDNFQSRRPNTSFCFLDIRSPGLGDTAMYLCATSRGGFGGRADETQYFGPGTRLLVL.

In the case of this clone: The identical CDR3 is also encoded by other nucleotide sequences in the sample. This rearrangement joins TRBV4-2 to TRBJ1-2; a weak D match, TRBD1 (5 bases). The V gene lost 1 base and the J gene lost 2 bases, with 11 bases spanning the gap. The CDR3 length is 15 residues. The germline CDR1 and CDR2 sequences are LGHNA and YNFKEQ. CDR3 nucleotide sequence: TGTGCCAGCAGCCAAGGAACAGGTCCCAACTATGGCTACACCTTC. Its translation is CASSQGTGPNYGYTF.

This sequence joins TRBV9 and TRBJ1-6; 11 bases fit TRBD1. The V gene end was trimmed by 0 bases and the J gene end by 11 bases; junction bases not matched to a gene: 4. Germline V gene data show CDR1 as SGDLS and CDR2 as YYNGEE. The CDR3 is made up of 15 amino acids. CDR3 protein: CASSVGDRGSTPLHF. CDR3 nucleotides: TGTGCCAGCAGCGTAGGGGACAGGGGGTCTACACCCCTCCACTTT.

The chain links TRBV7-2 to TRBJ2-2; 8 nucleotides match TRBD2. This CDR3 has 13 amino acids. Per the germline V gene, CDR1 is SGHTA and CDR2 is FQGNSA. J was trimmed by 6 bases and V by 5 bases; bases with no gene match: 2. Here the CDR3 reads CASSGREAGELFF. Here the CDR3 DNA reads TGTGCCAGCAGCGGGCGGGAGGCCGGGGAGCTGTTTTTT.

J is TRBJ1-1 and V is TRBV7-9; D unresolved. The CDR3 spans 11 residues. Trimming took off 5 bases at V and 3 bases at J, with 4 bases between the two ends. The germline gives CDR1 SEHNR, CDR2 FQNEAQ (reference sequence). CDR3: CASSLYTEAFF. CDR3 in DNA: TGTGCCAGCAGCCTATACACTGAAGCTTTCTTT.

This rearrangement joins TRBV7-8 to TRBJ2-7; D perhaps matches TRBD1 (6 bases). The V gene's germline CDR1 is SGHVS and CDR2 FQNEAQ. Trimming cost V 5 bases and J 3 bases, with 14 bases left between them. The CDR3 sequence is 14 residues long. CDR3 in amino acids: CASSGPKQGYEQYF. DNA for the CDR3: TGTGCCAGCAGCGGACCAAAACAGGGCTACGAGCAGTACTTC.

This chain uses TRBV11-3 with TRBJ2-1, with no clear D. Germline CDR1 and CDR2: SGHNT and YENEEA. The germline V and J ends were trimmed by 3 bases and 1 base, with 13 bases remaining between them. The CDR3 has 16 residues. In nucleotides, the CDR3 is TGTGCCAGCAGCTTTGAGTCGGGTTCTTCCTACAATGAGCAGTTCTTC. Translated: CASSFESGSSYNEQFF.

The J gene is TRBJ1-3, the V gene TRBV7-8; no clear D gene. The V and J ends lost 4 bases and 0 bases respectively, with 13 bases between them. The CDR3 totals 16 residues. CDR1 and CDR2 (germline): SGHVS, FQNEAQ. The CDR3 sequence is CASSSDTYSSGNTIYF. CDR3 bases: TGTGCCAGCAGCTCCGACACCTACAGCTCTGGAAACACCATATATTTT.

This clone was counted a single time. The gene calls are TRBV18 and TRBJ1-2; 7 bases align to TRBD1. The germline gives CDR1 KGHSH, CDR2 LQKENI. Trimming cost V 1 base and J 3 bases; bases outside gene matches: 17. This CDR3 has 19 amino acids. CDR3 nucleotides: TGTGCCAGCTCACCACTTGCCGGGACAGAAAACTACCGTTACTATGGCTACACCTTC. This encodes CASSPLAGTENYRYYGYTF.

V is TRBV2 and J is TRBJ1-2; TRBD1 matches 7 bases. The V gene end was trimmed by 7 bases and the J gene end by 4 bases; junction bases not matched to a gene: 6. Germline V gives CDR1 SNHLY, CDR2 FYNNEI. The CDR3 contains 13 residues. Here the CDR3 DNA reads TGTGCCAGCATTGCGGGACAGACCTATGGCTACACCTTC. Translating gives CASIAGQTYGYTF.

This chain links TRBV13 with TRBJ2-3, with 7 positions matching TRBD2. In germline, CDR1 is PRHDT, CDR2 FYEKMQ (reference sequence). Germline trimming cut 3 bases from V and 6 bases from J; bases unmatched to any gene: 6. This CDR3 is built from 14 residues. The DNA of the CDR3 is TGTGCCAGCAGCTTGGGAGGGCCCTCGGATACGCAGTATTTT. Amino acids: CASSLGGPSDTQYF. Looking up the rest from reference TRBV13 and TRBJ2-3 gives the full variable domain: AAGVIQSPRHLIKEKRETATLKCYPIPRHDTVYWYQQGPGQDPQFLISFYEKMQSDKGSIPDRFSAQQFSDYHSELNMSSLELGDSALYFCASSLGGPSDTQYFGPGTRLTVL.

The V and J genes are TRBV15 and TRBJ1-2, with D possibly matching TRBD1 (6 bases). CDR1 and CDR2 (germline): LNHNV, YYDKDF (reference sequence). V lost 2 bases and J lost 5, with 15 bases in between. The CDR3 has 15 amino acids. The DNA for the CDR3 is TGTGCCACCAGCAGATATCCGGAAACAGGGTATGGCTACACCTTC. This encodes CATSRYPETGYGYTF.

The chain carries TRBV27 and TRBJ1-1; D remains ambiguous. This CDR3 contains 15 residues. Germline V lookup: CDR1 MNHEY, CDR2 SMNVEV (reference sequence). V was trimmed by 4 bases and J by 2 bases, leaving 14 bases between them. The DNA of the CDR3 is TGTGCCAGCAGTTACCGGGGAGGTATTAACACTGAAGCTTTCTTT. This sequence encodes CASSYRGGINTEAFF.

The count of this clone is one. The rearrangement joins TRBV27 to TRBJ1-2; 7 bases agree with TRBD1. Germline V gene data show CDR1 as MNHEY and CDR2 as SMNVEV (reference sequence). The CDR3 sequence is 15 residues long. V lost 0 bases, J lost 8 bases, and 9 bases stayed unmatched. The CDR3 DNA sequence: TGTGCCAGCAGTTTATCTAGACAGGGACGCGCGGGCTACACCTTC. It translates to CASSLSRQGRAGYTF.

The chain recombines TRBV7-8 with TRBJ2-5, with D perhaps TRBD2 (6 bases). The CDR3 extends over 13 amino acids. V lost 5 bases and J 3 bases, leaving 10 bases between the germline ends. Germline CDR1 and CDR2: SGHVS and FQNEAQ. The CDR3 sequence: CASSTGLKETQYF. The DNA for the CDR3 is TGTGCCAGCAGCACTGGACTAAAAGAGACCCAGTACTTC.

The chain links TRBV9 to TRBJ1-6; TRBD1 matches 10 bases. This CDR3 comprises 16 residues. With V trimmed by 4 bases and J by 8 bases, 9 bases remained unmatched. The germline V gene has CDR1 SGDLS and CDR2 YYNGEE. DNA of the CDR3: TGTGCCAGCAGCCCTACCCCCGGACAGGGGGATTCACCCCTCCACTTT. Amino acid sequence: CASSPTPGQGDSPLHF.

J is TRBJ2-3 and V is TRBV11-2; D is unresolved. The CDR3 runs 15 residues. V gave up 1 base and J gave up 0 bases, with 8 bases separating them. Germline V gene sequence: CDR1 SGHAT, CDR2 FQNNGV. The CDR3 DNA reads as TGTGCCAGCAGCTTAGTAGCACCTAGCACAGATACGCAGTATTTT. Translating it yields CASSLVAPSTDTQYF.

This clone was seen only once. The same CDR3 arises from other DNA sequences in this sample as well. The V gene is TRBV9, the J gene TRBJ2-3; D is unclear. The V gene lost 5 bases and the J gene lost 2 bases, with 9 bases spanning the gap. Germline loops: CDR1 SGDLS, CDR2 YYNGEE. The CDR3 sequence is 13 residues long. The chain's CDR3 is CASSVALTDTQYF. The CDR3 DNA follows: TGTGCCAGCAGTGTGGCCCTCACAGATACGCAGTATTTT. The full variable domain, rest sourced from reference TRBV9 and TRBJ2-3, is DSGVTQTPKHLITATGQRVTLRCSPRSGDLSVYWYQQSLDQGLQFLIQYYNGEERAKGNILERFSAQQFPDLHSELNLSSLELGDSALYFCASSVALTDTQYFGPGTRLTVL.

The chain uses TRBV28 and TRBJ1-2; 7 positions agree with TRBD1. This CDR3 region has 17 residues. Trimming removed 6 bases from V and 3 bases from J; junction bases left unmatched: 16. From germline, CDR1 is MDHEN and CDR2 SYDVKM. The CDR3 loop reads CASSSSGTASRDYGYTF. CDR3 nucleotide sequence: TGTGCCAGCAGCTCTTCCGGGACAGCGAGCCGGGACTATGGCTACACCTTC.

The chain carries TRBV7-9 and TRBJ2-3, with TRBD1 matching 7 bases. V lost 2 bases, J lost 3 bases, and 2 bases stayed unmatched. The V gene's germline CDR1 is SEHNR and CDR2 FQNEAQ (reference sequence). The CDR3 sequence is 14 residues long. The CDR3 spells CASSLTGVTDTQYF. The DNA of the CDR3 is TGTGCCAGCAGCTTAACAGGGGTAACAGATACGCAGTATTTT.

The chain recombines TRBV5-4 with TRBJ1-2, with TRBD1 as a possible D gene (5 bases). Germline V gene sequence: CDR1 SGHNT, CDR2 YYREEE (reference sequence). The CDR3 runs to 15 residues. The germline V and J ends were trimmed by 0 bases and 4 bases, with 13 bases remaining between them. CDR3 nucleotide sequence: TGTGCCAGCAGCTTGGAAGGCGGGGGTCTCTATGGCTACACCTTC. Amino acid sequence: CASSLEGGGLYGYTF. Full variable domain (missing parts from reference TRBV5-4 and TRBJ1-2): ETGVTQSPTHLIKTRGQQVTLRCSSQSGHNTVSWYQQALGQGPQFIFQYYREEENGRGNFPPRFSGLQFPNYSSELNVNALELDDSALYLCASSLEGGGLYGYTFGSGTRLTVV.

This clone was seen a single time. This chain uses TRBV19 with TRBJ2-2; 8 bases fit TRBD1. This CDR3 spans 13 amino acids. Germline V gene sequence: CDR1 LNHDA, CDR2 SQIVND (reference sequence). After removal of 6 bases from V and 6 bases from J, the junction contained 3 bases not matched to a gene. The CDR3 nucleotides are TGTGCCAGTAGAGAGACAGGGGCCGGGGAGCTGTTTTTT. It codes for CASRETGAGELFF. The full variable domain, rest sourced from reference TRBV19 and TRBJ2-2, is DGGITQSPKYLFRKEGQNVTLSCEQNLNHDAMYWYRQDPGQGLRLIYYSQIVNDFQKGDIAEGYSVSREKKESFPLTVTSAQKNPTAFYLCASRETGAGELFFGEGSRLTVL.